Below, 23 T cell receptor beta chains from the same sample are listed, as sequenced in a study of OX40 agonist ivuxolimab in advanced cancers. Libraries were constructed by the immunoSEQ multiplex PCR assay. TCRdb took over this immuneACCESS table, retaining in-frame rearrangements with V and J assigned. Such tables are incomplete; in checked studies, under half of the missing clones stem from an unresolved V gene, and the remainder is unexplained. This sample is represented by 58,000 or so clones; about 88% of them were singletons. The top ten hold more than 10% of the sample. Sequenced material: CD4+ or CD8+ T cells sorted from blood, taken in a trial of the OX40 agonist ivuxolimab. These receptors were obtained from an adult with an advanced solid tumor such as melanoma, head and neck, liver or kidney cancer.

This chain connects TRBV5-1 to TRBJ2-3; D is possibly TRBD1 or TRBD2 (5 bases each). This CDR3 comprises 14 residues. Germline V gene data show CDR1 as SGHRS and CDR2 as YFSETQ. Trimming took off 6 bases at V and 0 bases at J, with 11 bases between the two ends. The CDR3 reads CASMRGGSTDTQYF. CDR3 bases: TGCGCCAGCATGAGGGGCGGGAGCACAGATACGCAGTATTTT.

The chain carries TRBV14 and TRBJ2-7, with 8 bases lining up with TRBD2. CDR3 length: 13 amino acids. The trim removed 8 bases at V and 0 bases at J, leaving 3 bases unmatched. Germline V gene lookup returns CDR1 SGHDN and CDR2 FVKESK. CDR3 coding DNA: TGTGCCAGCGGCAGCGGGAGCTCCTACGAGCAGTACTTC. Translation: CASGSGSSYEQYF.

The V gene is TRBV5-1, the J gene TRBJ2-1; D is perhaps TRBD2 (6 bases). CDR3 size: 16 residues. CDR1 and CDR2 (germline): SGHRS, YFSETQ. V shed 0 bases and J shed 3 bases, with 13 bases lying between them. The CDR3 nucleotides are TGCGCCAGCAGCTTGGAGGTAGCGGAGGGCTACAATGAGCAGTTCTTC. Translating gives CASSLEVAEGYNEQFF.

This chain uses TRBV9 with TRBJ1-2, with D possibly matching TRBD1 (5 bases). The CDR3 length is 14 residues. V lost 0 bases and J 3 bases, leaving 9 bases between the germline ends. Germline CDR1 is SGDLS and CDR2 is YYNGEE. CDR3 sequence: CASSVEGRDYGYTF. The CDR3 nucleotides are TGTGCCAGCAGCGTAGAGGGCAGGGACTATGGCTACACCTTC.

The chain is built from TRBV4-1 and TRBJ2-5; TRBD1 aligns across 12 bases. CDR1 and CDR2 from the germline V gene are MGHRA and YSYEKL. The V segment lost 3 bases and the J segment 4 bases; nucleotides outside the gene matches: 3. The CDR3 has 15 residues. CDR3 bases: TGCGCCAGCAGCCAGGGACAGGGGGCCCGAGAGACCCAGTACTTC. It is translated as CASSQGQGARETQYF.

The J gene is TRBJ1-2, the V gene TRBV7-3, with a weak D call TRBD1 (5 bases). Germline V gene data show CDR1 as SGHTA and CDR2 as FQGTGA. This CDR3 has 18 amino acids. Between the trimmed V and J ends, which lost 4 bases and 4 bases, there was a span of 25 bases. The CDR3 loop reads CASSSPQPTEGSAYGYTF. In DNA form, the CDR3 reads TGTGCCAGCAGCTCCCCACAACCCACTGAGGGGTCGGCCTATGGCTACACCTTC. The full variable domain, with the rest looked up from reference TRBV7-3 and TRBJ1-2, is GAGVSQTPSNKVTEKGKYVELRCDPISGHTALYWYRQSLGQGPEFLIYFQGTGAADDSGLPNDRFFAVRPEGSVSTLKIQRTERGDSAVYLCASSSPQPTEGSAYGYTFGSGTRLTVV.

The V call is TRBV27, the J call TRBJ1-1; D not resolved. Germline CDR1 is MNHEY and CDR2 is SMNVEV (reference sequence). The CDR3 length is 13 residues. The V gene lost 8 bases and the J gene lost 6 bases, with 16 bases spanning the gap. The CDR3: CASRSGTVAEAFF. CDR3 DNA: TGTGCCAGCCGCTCAGGAACGGTTGCTGAAGCTTTCTTT.

The chain employs TRBV5-4 and TRBJ2-2; TRBD2 agrees at 9 bases. This CDR3 region has 15 residues. V was clipped by 0 bases and J by 4 bases; unmatched bases: 1. In germline, CDR1 is SGHNT, CDR2 YYREEE (reference sequence). The CDR3 coding sequence is TGTGCCAGCAGCTTGGCACTAGCGGGCACCGGGGAGCTGTTTTTT. Translating gives CASSLALAGTGELFF.

This chain uses TRBV5-1 with TRBJ2-2, with a tentative D call TRBD1 (6 bases). CDR1 is SGHRS, CDR2 YFSETQ, per germline. This CDR3 is 15 amino acids long. V was cut by 3 bases and J by 7 bases, with 16 bases left in between. The CDR3 sequence is CASSWPGARDGELFF. The CDR3 DNA reads as TGCGCCAGCAGCTGGCCAGGGGCAAGGGACGGGGAGCTGTTTTTT.

The V and J genes are TRBV14 and TRBJ2-1, with D perhaps TRBD1 (6 bases). The germline CDR1 and CDR2 sequences are SGHDN and FVKESK. This CDR3 is 15 amino acids long. V was pared by 3 bases and J by 4 bases, with 13 bases between. The CDR3 region has the DNA TGTGCCAGCAGCCACCCAGACAGGCCGTACAATGAGCAGTTCTTC. As protein: CASSHPDRPYNEQFF.

The gene calls are TRBV19 and TRBJ1-2; 8 bases match TRBD1. V was clipped by 7 bases and J by 4 bases; unmatched bases: 11. The CDR3 extends over 15 amino acids. Germline V gene lookup returns CDR1 LNHDA and CDR2 SQIVND (reference sequence). The CDR3 region has the DNA TGTGCCAGTATCCCCGGTCAGGGGGCTTTCTATGGCTACACCTTC. Translating it yields CASIPGQGAFYGYTF.

This chain connects TRBV19 to TRBJ2-3; D is unresolved. V lost 1 base and J 0 bases, leaving 11 bases between the germline ends. The germline gives CDR1 LNHDA, CDR2 SQIVND (reference sequence). This CDR3 contains 16 residues. Written as DNA, the CDR3 is TGTGCCAGTAGTATAGGAGAGAGACCTAGCACAGATACGCAGTATTTT. It codes for CASSIGERPSTDTQYF.

In its sample, this clone was seen once. This rearrangement joins TRBV7-9 to TRBJ1-2, with D possibly matching TRBD1 (5 bases). Germline CDR1 SEHNR, CDR2 FQNEAQ (reference sequence). Deletions cut 0 bases from V and 7 bases from J, with 6 bases between. The CDR3 runs to 12 residues. In nucleotides, the CDR3 is TGTGCCAGCAGCTTAGCAGGGGCTGGCTACACCTTC. Amino acid sequence: CASSLAGAGYTF.

The V call is TRBV7-2, the J call TRBJ1-1, with TRBD1 matching 9 bases. Per the germline V gene, CDR1 is SGHTA and CDR2 is FQGNSA. The CDR3 contains 13 residues. After removal of 8 bases from V and 0 bases from J, the junction contained 1 base not matched to a gene. Written as DNA, the CDR3 is TGTGCCAGCGGGACAGGGCTGAACACTGAAGCTTTCTTT. It translates to CASGTGLNTEAFF. The complete variable domain, with remaining parts taken from reference TRBV7-2 and TRBJ1-1, reads GAGVSQSPSNKVTEKGKDVELRCDPISGHTALYWYRQSLGQGLEFLIYFQGNSAPDKSGLPSDRFSAERTGGSVSTLTIQRTQQEDSAVYLCASGTGLNTEAFFGQGTRLTVV.

The CDR3 DNA sequence: TGTGCCAGCAGTCCCGGGCCATGGGCGAATCAGCCCCAGCATTTT. This translates into CASSPGPWANQPQHF. The chain joins TRBV27 to TRBJ1-5, with unresolved D. CDR1 and CDR2 from the germline V gene are MNHEY and SMNVEV (reference sequence). V lost 5 bases, J lost 4 bases, and 15 bases lay in between. The CDR3 covers 15 residues.

The chain employs TRBV6-1 and TRBJ2-7; no clear D gene. This CDR3 spans 14 amino acids. V was clipped by 7 bases and J by 1 base, with 14 bases between them. Germline V gene lookup returns CDR1 MNHNS and CDR2 SASEGT. CDR3 loop: CASTELPISYEQYF. The CDR3 DNA reads TGTGCCAGCACCGAATTGCCCATATCCTACGAGCAGTACTTC.

The V call is TRBV10-3, the J call TRBJ1-1; D is uncertain. Trimming shortened V by 0 bases and J by 6 bases, and 8 bases separated the two germline ends. This CDR3 region has 13 residues. Germline V gene data show CDR1 as ENHRY and CDR2 as SYGVKD. DNA for the CDR3: TGTGCCATCAGTGAGTCCCCGGGCCCTGAAGCTTTCTTT. It translates to CAISESPGPEAFF.

Comments on this clone: This sample includes further DNA sequences coding for the same CDR3. J is TRBJ2-7 and V is TRBV28; D unclear. The V and J ends lost 4 bases and 4 bases respectively, with 5 bases between them. CDR3 length equals 11 residues. Germline V lookup: CDR1 MDHEN, CDR2 SYDVKM. The CDR3 region is CASSSGYEQYF. The DNA of the CDR3 is TGTGCCAGCAGTTCAGGTTACGAGCAGTACTTC.

A few counts support this clone. The rearrangement uses TRBV14 and TRBJ1-5, with 7 nucleotides matching TRBD1. The V gene's germline CDR1 is SGHDN and CDR2 FVKESK. The CDR3 runs 14 residues. V trimming: 4 bases; J trimming: 4 bases; junction bases outside the gene matches: 4. The DNA for the CDR3 is TGTGCCAGCAGCCGTATGGGACAGAATCAGCCCCAGCATTTT. Protein sequence: CASSRMGQNQPQHF.

The chain uses TRBV19 and TRBJ2-1; no clear D. The V and J ends lost 6 bases and 0 bases respectively, with 6 bases between them. The CDR3 contains 13 residues. Germline V gene sequence: CDR1 LNHDA, CDR2 SQIVND (reference sequence). The DNA for the CDR3 is TGTGCCAGTAGCTTGAACTCCTACAATGAGCAGTTCTTC. This encodes CASSLNSYNEQFF.

This rearrangement joins TRBV7-9 to TRBJ1-1, with a possible D match to TRBD1 (5 bases). CDR1 is SEHNR, CDR2 FQNEAQ, per germline (reference sequence). This CDR3 comprises 14 residues. Trimming took 3 bases from V and 1 from J, leaving 9 bases between them. CDR3 amino acids: CASSFERGNTEAFF. The CDR3 DNA follows: TGTGCCAGCAGCTTCGAAAGGGGGAACACTGAAGCTTTCTTT.

In its sample, this clone was seen once. This chain joins TRBV5-1 and TRBJ2-1, with 7 bases lining up with TRBD2. CDR3 length equals 15 residues. V trimming: 0 bases; J trimming: 7 bases; junction bases outside the gene matches: 7. The germline V gene has CDR1 SGHRS and CDR2 YFSETQ. CDR3 nucleotides: TGCGCCAGCAGCTTGGGTCCGGGAGGAGGGAATGAGCAGTTCTTC. Encoded protein: CASSLGPGGGNEQFF.

The chain recombines TRBV11-2 with TRBJ2-6; D unclear. This CDR3 has 14 residues. V lost 8 bases to trimming and J lost 4 bases, with 12 bases between them. The germline gives CDR1 SGHAT, CDR2 FQNNGV. CDR3 in DNA: TGTGCCAGCCAGTTTGGGGTAGGGGCCAACGTCCTGACTTTC. This encodes CASQFGVGANVLTF.